This is a list of T cell receptor beta chains from one sample in a study of blood T cell repertoires in COVID-19. Using immunoSEQ multiplex PCR, the repertoire was profiled, and TCRdb retains in-frame clones only, with some absent. The sample has around 140,000 clones; over 75% are singletons. Material for sequencing was peripheral blood. Receptors were obtained from a human donor in a cohort sampled during active COVID-19. CDR3s include the opening cysteine and the closing phenylalanine or tryptophan. Fields, in order: V gene, clone size, J gene, D gene, CDR3 protein, CDR3 DNA. The D gene is left open where the match is weak. Part of the rows lack a size; the others show once, few, many or a class for expanded clones.

TRBV2	-	TRBJ2-7	-	CASSPGESYEQYF	TGTGCCAGCAGTCCCGGGGAGTCCTACGAGCAGTACTTC
TRBV15	once	TRBJ2-3	-	CATSRGRGPSTDTQYF	TGTGCCACCAGCAGAGGCAGGGGACCTTCCACAGATACGCAGTATTTT
TRBV15	-	TRBJ1-1	TRBD1	CATSRGQMNTEAFF	TGTGCCACCAGCAGGGGACAGATGAACACTGAAGCTTTCTTT
TRBV11-3	-	TRBJ1-1	-	CASSLSWGSGTEAFF	TGTGCCAGCAGCTTAAGCTGGGGCTCGGGCACTGAAGCTTTCTTT
TRBV18	-	TRBJ1-1	TRBD1	CASSPNGQVNTEAFF	TGTGCCAGCTCACCAAACGGACAGGTAAACACTGAAGCTTTCTTT
TRBV6-5	-	TRBJ2-2	-	CASTGGFTGELFF	TGTGCCAGCACTGGGGGCTTTACCGGGGAGCTGTTTTTT
TRBV28	-	TRBJ1-5	TRBD1	CASQDRDGNQPQHF	TGTGCCAGTCAGGACAGGGATGGCAATCAGCCCCAGCATTTT
TRBV4-2	-	TRBJ1-5	-	CASSPGPGIDSNQPQHF	TGTGCCAGCAGCCCCGGTCCCGGGATTGATAGCAATCAGCCCCAGCATTTT
TRBV9	-	TRBJ2-2	TRBD1	CASSFGQGGTGELFF	TGTGCCAGCAGTTTCGGACAGGGCGGCACCGGGGAGCTGTTTTTT
TRBV18	-	TRBJ2-5	-	CASSPGGPPRWETQYF	TGTGCCAGCTCACCAGGAGGGCCTCCCCGGTGGGAGACCCAGTACTTC
TRBV27	-	TRBJ1-6	-	CASSSPGSGGNSPLHF	TGTGCCAGCAGTTCGCCGGGCTCGGGGGGAAATTCACCCCTCCACTTT
TRBV5-8	few	TRBJ1-5	-	CASSLVWGLGLKGLNQPQHF	TGTGCCAGCAGCTTGGTTTGGGGTCTCGGACTAAAGGGATTAAATCAGCCCCAGCATTTT
TRBV2	-	TRBJ2-2	-	CASCREAGTGELFF	TGTGCCAGCTGTAGGGAGGCGGGGACCGGGGAGCTGTTTTTT
TRBV6-2/TRBV6-3	-	TRBJ2-1	TRBD2	CASSSRLAGGPNEQFF	TGTGCCAGCAGTTCCCGACTAGCGGGGGGGCCTAATGAGCAGTTCTTC
TRBV2	-	TRBJ2-7	TRBD1	CASGRRQGYEQYF	TGTGCCAGCGGAAGGAGACAGGGCTACGAGCAGTACTTC
TRBV30	-	TRBJ2-3	-	CASMGLGYTDTQYF	TGTGCCTCAATGGGACTTGGTTACACAGATACGCAGTATTTT
TRBV5-1	-	TRBJ2-3	TRBD1	CASSKEDRLHTDTQYF	TGCGCCAGCAGCAAGGAGGACAGGCTGCACACAGATACGCAGTATTTT
TRBV6-2/TRBV6-3	-	TRBJ2-3	TRBD2	CASSPGLAGSTQYF	TGTGCCAGCAGTCCCGGACTAGCGGGAAGTACGCAGTATTTT
TRBV19	-	TRBJ2-3	-	CASTLRAGAVDTQYF	TGTGCCAGTACCCTCCGTGCGGGGGCGGTGGATACGCAGTATTTT
TRBV15	-	TRBJ2-2	-	CATSRDRAGELFF	TGTGCCACCAGCAGAGATCGAGCCGGGGAGCTGTTTTTT
TRBV3-1/TRBV3-2	-	TRBJ1-1	TRBD1	CASSQDRHTTGLNTEAFF	TGTGCCAGCAGCCAAGATCGCCACACGACAGGGCTGAACACTGAAGCTTTCTTT
TRBV5-5	-	TRBJ1-2	-	CASSFTPRPSFGYTF	TGTGCCAGCAGCTTCACCCCCAGGCCCTCTTTTGGCTACACCTTC
TRBV5-6	-	TRBJ1-5	TRBD1	CASSLDVRGQGAFWQPQHF	TGTGCCAGCAGCTTGGACGTAAGGGGACAGGGGGCGTTTTGGCAGCCCCAGCATTTT
TRBV7-9	-	TRBJ1-5	-	CASSLAGRMGLNQPQHF	TGTGCCAGCAGCTTAGCGGGAAGGATGGGACTCAATCAGCCCCAGCATTTT